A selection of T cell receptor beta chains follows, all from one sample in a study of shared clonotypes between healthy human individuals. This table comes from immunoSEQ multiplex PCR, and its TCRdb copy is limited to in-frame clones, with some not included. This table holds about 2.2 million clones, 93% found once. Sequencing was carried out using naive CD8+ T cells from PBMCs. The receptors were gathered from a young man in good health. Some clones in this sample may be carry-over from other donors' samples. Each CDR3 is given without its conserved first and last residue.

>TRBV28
ASRPLTPVRPQH
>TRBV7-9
ASTLGGRYTGELF
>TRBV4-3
ASSQVAGGYNEQF
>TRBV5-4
ASSLGLAGLYNEQF
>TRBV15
ATSRARGELGEKLF
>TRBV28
ASSLYARVAGNTIY
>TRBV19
ATTTGGQPQH
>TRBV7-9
ASSLPDRGYCYEQY
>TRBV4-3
ASSRGTANTGELF
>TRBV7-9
ASSEDSHYGYT
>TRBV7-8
ASSRDRAYEQY
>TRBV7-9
ASSRDRDSLAF
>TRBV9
ASSGGGLYNEQF
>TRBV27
ASSLLGQASVGELF
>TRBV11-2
ASSLDLYRSEKLF
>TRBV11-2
ASSDYKGAHGYT